This TCR beta chain comes out of a study of T cell responses to AZD1222 COVID-19 vaccine. General study findings and limits: Just five or six AZD1222 recipients tested seropositive at baseline. Spike-specific TCR breadth and depth rose after two AZD1222 doses.

Libraries were prepared by immunoSEQ multiplex PCR; TCRdb keeps only in-frame clonotypes and omits some of them. This table has about 170,000 clones, 90% appearing once. Concerning this clone itself: Its specificity is unknown.

The origin of this receptor is an adult in good health. Here the sequenced sample was peripheral blood, taken on day 0 of AZD1222 vaccination.

This CDR3 reads CSAKDGIRQFF. The CDR3 bases are TGCAGTGCTAAAGACGGGATCCGACAGTTCTTC. This chain connects TRBV20-1 to TRBJ2-1, with D perhaps TRBD2 (5 bases). The CDR3 spans 11 residues. Trimming removed 4 bases from V and 13 bases from J, with 14 bases in between. The germline CDR1 and CDR2 sequences are DFQATT and SNEGSKA (reference sequence).